This TCR beta chain stems from a study of T cells after yellow fever vaccination. For the study at large: Some fractions had low cell numbers, and these were prepared with SMART-Seq v4 Ultra Low Input.

General study points: Post-booster samples contained most primary-vaccination clones (more than 95% CD4, about 90% CD8).

This clonotype has a handful of counts. The antigen is undetermined. CDR3 length equals 14 residues. V shed 5 bases and J shed 0 bases, with 10 bases lying between them. Germline V gene data show CDR1 as MNHEY and CDR2 as SVGEGT. Each CDR3 protein gets one entry after TCRdb re-called the 5' RACE reads with MiXCR. The table has about 340,000 distinct CDR3 sequences, about 4% seen once. The receptor was isolated from a man younger than 35 who received the YFV17D yellow fever vaccine. Sequences were derived from PBMCs, sampled 5 days after the yellow fever booster vaccination. The chain joins TRBV6-2 or TRBV6-3 to TRBJ1-1; D perhaps matches TRBD1 (6 bases). The DNA for the CDR3 is TGTGCCAGCAGTCGACAGGACCTGAACACTGAAGCTTTCTTT. As protein: CASSRQDLNTEAFF.